Following are 9 T cell receptor beta chains from one sample sequenced in a study of blood T cell repertoires in COVID-19. The table came from immunoSEQ multiplex PCR; TCRdb's copy has only in-frame clones and leaves some out. The table lists under 400,000 clones, approximately 83% of them singletons. Sequencing was performed on PBMCs or T cells enriched from blood (not recorded which). The receptor set was obtained from a woman aged 40 to 55 with acute COVID-19.

The rearrangement links TRBV28 to TRBJ2-2, with 12 nucleotides matching TRBD2. The CDR3 loop spans 15 amino acids. Germline CDR1 MDHEN, CDR2 SYDVKM. The V and J ends lost 5 bases and 5 bases, in that order; junction bases with no gene match: 3. The DNA of the CDR3 is TGTGCCAGCAGTCTCGGACTAGCGGGAACCGGGGAGCTGTTTTTT. Amino acids: CASSLGLAGTGELFF.

The gene calls are TRBV28 and TRBJ1-5, with D hard to call. Trimming stripped 8 bases from V and 0 bases from J, with 14 bases between. Germline assignment: CDR1 MDHEN and CDR2 SYDVKM. This CDR3 comprises 15 residues. The CDR3: CASLTPFDSNQPQHF. The DNA for the CDR3 is TGTGCCAGCCTCACACCATTCGATAGCAATCAGCCCCAGCATTTT.

The chain combines TRBV27 with TRBJ1-6; 9 bases fit TRBD1. The V segment lost 4 bases and the J segment 11 bases; nucleotides outside the gene matches: 15. CDR3 length equals 17 residues. Germline CDR1 and CDR2: MNHEY and SMNVEV (reference sequence). DNA of the CDR3: TGTGCCAGCAGTTCAAACCCGGACAGGGGCGGTCGAGCACCCCTCCACTTT. It encodes CASSSNPDRGGRAPLHF.

The J gene is TRBJ2-2, the V gene TRBV4-2; D may be TRBD2 (5 bases). CDR1 is LGHNA and CDR2 is YNFKEQ in the germline V gene. This CDR3 spans 17 amino acids. The V end was cut by 0 bases, the J end by 0 bases, with 11 bases between. CDR3 nucleotide sequence: TGTGCCAGCAGCCAAGAGGTGCTAGCCGCGAACACCGGGGAGCTGTTTTTT. Translation: CASSQEVLAANTGELFF.

This clone was detected once. The genes are TRBV7-2 and TRBJ2-5, with a weak D call TRBD2 (6 bases). Deletions cut 1 base from V and 2 bases from J, with 11 bases between. The CDR3 has 15 residues. CDR1 is SGHTA, CDR2 FQGNSA, per germline. CDR3 DNA sequence: TGTGCCAGCAGCTTAGGGGTAGGGAGGCAAGAGACCCAGTACTTC. Translated: CASSLGVGRQETQYF.

The CDR3 loop reads CASSYNRDNSPLHF. The CDR3 DNA sequence: TGTGCCAGCAGTTACAACAGAGATAATTCACCCCTCCACTTT. The chain joins TRBV6-2 or TRBV6-3 to TRBJ1-6; D is undetermined. The CDR3 is 14 amino acids. Germline-derived CDR1 and CDR2 are MNHEY and SVGEGT. V lost 2 bases, J lost 5 bases, and 7 bases lay in between.

The chain joins TRBV4-3 to TRBJ2-1; 7 nucleotides match TRBD2. Trimming took 4 bases from V and 6 from J; bases not matched to a gene: 12. The germline V gene encodes CDR1 LGHNA and CDR2 YSLEER. The length of the CDR3 is 16 residues. The CDR3 bases are TGCGCCAGCAGCCGGGGCGGGGGAACGGGAACCAATGAGCAGTTCTTC. Encoded protein: CASSRGGGTGTNEQFF.

The rearrangement uses TRBV6-5 and TRBJ1-2; no firm D call. Germline CDR1 MNHEY, CDR2 SVGAGI. The CDR3 is made up of 15 amino acids. Deletions cut 0 bases from V and 6 bases from J, with 14 bases between. The DNA of the CDR3 is TGTGCCAGCAGTTACTCGCTCCTCCGATTAGATGGCTACACCTTC. Translated: CASSYSLLRLDGYTF.

The chain is built from TRBV6-5 and TRBJ1-4, with 9 bases fitting TRBD1. Unmatched junction bases numbered 10, after V lost 6 bases and J lost 8 bases. This CDR3 spans 15 amino acids. The V gene's germline CDR1 is MNHEY and CDR2 SVGAGI. Here the CDR3 DNA reads TGTGCCAGCAGGCCTCCGGGACAGGGCCAGGAAAAACTGTTTTTT. Translating gives CASRPPGQGQEKLFF.